Below are 18 T cell receptor beta chains sequenced from a single sample in a study of T cell repertoires in cytomegalovirus infection. TCRdb redid the calling of the reads with MiXCR, one entry per CDR3 protein. Of roughly 230,000 distinct CDR3 sequences detected, roughly 23% appear once; the ten largest clones hold 15% to 20%. The sequenced sample was CD8+ T cells from PBMCs. The receptors shown here come from a human donor in good health (CMV status not recorded). Some clones in this sample may be carry-over from other donors' samples.

This clonotype was recorded many times. The chain combines TRBV27 with TRBJ2-7, with 8 positions matching TRBD1. CDR1 and CDR2 from the germline V gene are MNHEY and SMNVEV (reference sequence). The J segment lost 6 bases and the V segment lost 5 bases, leaving 12 bases of the junction unmatched. This CDR3 is built from 15 residues. The CDR3 loop reads CASSRAGQGAVEQYF. Written as DNA, the CDR3 is TGTGCCAGCAGTCGCGCCGGGCAGGGGGCCGTCGAGCAGTACTTC.

A few counts support this clonotype. The V gene is TRBV6-4, the J gene TRBJ2-3; D is undetermined. V was clipped by 8 bases and J by 0 bases, with 12 bases between them. CDR3 length equals 14 residues. The germline V gene encodes CDR1 MRHNA and CDR2 SNTAGT. The CDR3 DNA reads TGTGCCAGCCGACGGGCGGTAAGCACAGATACGCAGTATTTT. Amino acid sequence: CASRRAVSTDTQYF.

J is TRBJ2-1 and V is TRBV28; 8 bases are a match to TRBD2. The V and J ends lost 4 bases and 8 bases, in that order; junction bases with no gene match: 7. Germline CDR1 MDHEN, CDR2 SYDVKM. The CDR3 has 14 amino acids. The CDR3 protein is CASSYGGASDEQFF. CDR3 nucleotide sequence: TGTGCCAGCAGTTACGGGGGGGCGTCGGATGAGCAGTTCTTC.

There are many counts of this clonotype. The genes are TRBV28 and TRBJ1-2; TRBD1 might be the D (5 bases). V was cut by 6 bases and J by 7 bases, with 12 bases left in between. In germline, CDR1 is MDHEN, CDR2 SYDVKM. The CDR3 loop spans 12 amino acids. CDR3 coding DNA: TGTGCCAGCAGCGCGGGACTCCCTGGCTACACCTTC. Its translation is CASSAGLPGYTF.

The rearrangement uses TRBV27 and TRBJ1-2, with TRBD1 as a possible D gene (5 bases). The CDR3 sequence is 15 residues long. Per germline, CDR1 MNHEY and CDR2 SMNVEV (reference sequence). Trimming left V 5 bases short and J 4 bases short, with 17 bases between. As DNA, the CDR3 is TGTGCCAGCAGTCCTCGGGGCAGCCCTCTCTATGGCTACACCTTC. Protein: CASSPRGSPLYGYTF.

The gene calls are TRBV28 and TRBJ2-1; possibly TRBD2 for D (6 bases). V shed 5 bases and J shed 4 bases, with 18 bases lying between them. This CDR3 region has 16 residues. CDR1 and CDR2 (germline): MDHEN, SYDVKM. Here the CDR3 reads CASSTLASYTYNEQFF. DNA for the CDR3: TGTGCCAGCAGTACCCTAGCGAGCTACACTTACAATGAGCAGTTCTTC.

This clonotype was counted ten times or more. This chain links TRBV7-2 with TRBJ2-5; D is uncertain. Trimming removed 1 base from V and 1 base from J, with 13 bases in between. CDR1 is SGHTA, CDR2 FQGNSA, per germline. The CDR3 has 16 residues. CDR3 amino acids: CASSLGVVPRQETQYF. As DNA, the CDR3 is TGTGCCAGCAGCTTAGGGGTCGTGCCGCGCCAAGAGACCCAGTACTTC.

This clonotype has ten or more counts. V and J are TRBV6-5 and TRBJ2-7, with no clear D. The CDR3 has 13 amino acids. CDR1 is MNHEY and CDR2 is SVGAGI in the germline V gene. V was pared by 0 bases and J by 7 bases, with 10 bases between. The CDR3 nucleotides read TGTGCCAGCAGTTACTCCTCGTATGGGGAGCAGTACTTC. Protein product: CASSYSSYGEQYF.

The V and J genes are TRBV12-3 or TRBV12-4 and TRBJ2-7; no clear D gene. Trimming took off 5 bases at V and 4 bases at J, with 9 bases between the two ends. The CDR3 extends over 12 amino acids. Here the CDR3 DNA reads TGTGCCAGCAGTATCATGGCATACGAGCAGTACTTC. Its translation: CASSIMAYEQYF.

The V and J genes are TRBV30 and TRBJ2-6; tentatively, D is TRBD1 (6 bases). The CDR3 extends over 19 amino acids. Trimming removed 3 bases at V and 1 base at J, with 22 bases between. CDR1 is GTSNPN, CDR2 SVGIG, per germline (reference sequence). The CDR3 spells CAWRGRFRDTISGANVLTF. In DNA form, the CDR3 reads TGTGCCTGGAGAGGACGATTCCGGGACACCATATCTGGGGCCAACGTCCTGACTTTC.

CDR3 protein: CASTSWVTEAFF. DNA of the CDR3: TGTGCCAGTACCTCTTGGGTCACTGAAGCTTTCTTT. The V and J genes are TRBV19 and TRBJ1-1; D not resolved. Trimming left V 7 bases short and J 4 bases short, with 10 bases between. Germline V lookup: CDR1 LNHDA, CDR2 SQIVND (reference sequence). This CDR3 contains 12 residues.

This clonotype was counted at least ten times. CDR3 nucleotide sequence: TGTGCCAGCAGCGATAGTGCGGGCAACTACGAGCAGTACTTC. Residues: CASSDSAGNYEQYF. The chain is built from TRBV11-3 and TRBJ2-7; perhaps TRBD2 as D (5 bases). With 5 bases removed from V and 3 bases from J, the gap between germline ends came to 14 bases. The CDR3 contains 14 residues. CDR1 is SGHNT, CDR2 YENEEA, per germline.

In its sample, this clonotype was seen many times. The CDR3 protein is CASGPSANTEAFF. The CDR3 DNA is TGTGCCAGCGGGCCCTCAGCGAACACTGAAGCTTTCTTT. V usage is TRBV7-6 and J usage is TRBJ1-1; D call uncertain. With 8 bases removed from V and 1 base from J, the gap between germline ends came to 11 bases. The CDR3 sequence is 13 residues long. Looked up from germline, CDR1 is SGHVS and CDR2 is FNYEAQ.

This clonotype was found a few times. The chain links TRBV7-9 to TRBJ2-2; D remains ambiguous. Trimming removed 5 bases at V and 4 bases at J, with 8 bases between. There are 13 residues in the CDR3. Germline values: CDR1 SEHNR, CDR2 FQNEAQ (reference sequence). DNA for the CDR3: TGTGCCAGCAGCCCGGCAATCACCGGGGAGCTGTTTTTT. Protein product: CASSPAITGELFF. The variable domain in full, completed from reference TRBV7-9 and TRBJ2-2, reads DTGVSQNPRHKITKRGQNVTFRCDPISEHNRLYWYRQTLGQGPEFLTYFQNEAQLEKSRLLSDRFSAERPKGSFSTLEIQRTEQGDSAMYLCASSPAITGELFFGEGSRLTVL.

This clonotype came up a few times. DNA of the CDR3: TGTGCCAGCAGCTTTGGAATGACGGTCGAAGAGACCCAGTACTTC. This translates into CASSFGMTVEETQYF. V usage is TRBV5-4 and J usage is TRBJ2-5; unclear D gene. CDR3 size: 15 residues. Germline values: CDR1 SGHNT, CDR2 YYREEE (reference sequence). V was cut by 2 bases and J by 3 bases, with 14 bases left in between.

The V gene is TRBV6-5, the J gene TRBJ1-1; D gene unclear. The CDR3 is made up of 15 amino acids. With 4 bases removed from V and 1 base from J, the gap between germline ends came to 13 bases. CDR1 is MNHEY, CDR2 SVGAGI, per germline. The CDR3 is CASSSDLFRNTEAFF. The CDR3 nucleotides read TGTGCCAGCAGTTCGGACCTTTTTCGGAACACTGAAGCTTTCTTT.

As for this clonotype: A junction boundary mismatches the germline segment, possibly from a read error. This chain connects TRBV28 to TRBJ1-2; D is perhaps TRBD1 (6 bases). The CDR3 consists of 13 residues. The germline V gene has CDR1 MDHEN and CDR2 SYDVKM. The CDR3 DNA sequence: TGTGCCAGCAGTTTCTCTGTCACCGGGGGCTACAACTTC. Amino acids: CASSFSVTGGYNF.

About this clonotype itself: This may be a read error: a much more frequent sequence differs by one nucleotide. V usage is TRBV11-1 and J usage is TRBJ2-1, with D perhaps TRBD2 (6 bases). The CDR3 is 14 residues long. Germline CDR1 is SGHAT and CDR2 is FQDESV (reference sequence). In nucleotides, the CDR3 is TGTGCCAGCAGCCTAGCTGCGGGGTACAATGAGCAGTTCTTC. Translating it yields CASSLAAGYNEQFF.